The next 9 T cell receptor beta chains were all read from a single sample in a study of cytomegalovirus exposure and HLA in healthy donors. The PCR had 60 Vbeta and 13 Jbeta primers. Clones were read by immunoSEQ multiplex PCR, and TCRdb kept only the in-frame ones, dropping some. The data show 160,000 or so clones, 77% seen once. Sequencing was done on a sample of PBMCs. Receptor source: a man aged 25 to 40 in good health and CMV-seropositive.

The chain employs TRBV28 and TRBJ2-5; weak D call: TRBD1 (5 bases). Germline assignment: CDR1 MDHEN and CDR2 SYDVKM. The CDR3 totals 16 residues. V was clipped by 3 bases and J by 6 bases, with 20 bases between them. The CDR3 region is CASSFWQGRLGKTQYF. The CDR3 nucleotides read TGTGCCAGCAGTTTTTGGCAGGGCCGCCTGGGGAAGACCCAGTACTTC.

CDR3 DNA: TGTGCCAGCAGCAATGGCCCCCGGGGAAGGAAGACCCAGTACTTC. It yields the protein CASSNGPRGRKTQYF. The chain links TRBV21-1 to TRBJ2-5; TRBD2 was called by the table and not checked on the DNA. TRBV21-1 is reported as a pseudogene. CDR3 length: 15 residues.

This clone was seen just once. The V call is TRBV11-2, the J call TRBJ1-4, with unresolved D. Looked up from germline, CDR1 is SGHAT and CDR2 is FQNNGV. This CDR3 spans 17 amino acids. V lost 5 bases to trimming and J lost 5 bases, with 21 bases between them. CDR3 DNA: TGTGCCAGCAGCCCCCTAGTACCCAGTGTTCTAAATGAAAAACTGTTTTTT. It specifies CASSPLVPSVLNEKLFF.

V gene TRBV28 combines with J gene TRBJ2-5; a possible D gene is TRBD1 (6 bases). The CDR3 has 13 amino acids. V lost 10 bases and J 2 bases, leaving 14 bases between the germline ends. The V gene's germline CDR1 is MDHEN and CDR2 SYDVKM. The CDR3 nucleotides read TGTGCCACTCTACAGGACAGACAAGAGACCCAGTACTTC. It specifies CATLQDRQETQYF.

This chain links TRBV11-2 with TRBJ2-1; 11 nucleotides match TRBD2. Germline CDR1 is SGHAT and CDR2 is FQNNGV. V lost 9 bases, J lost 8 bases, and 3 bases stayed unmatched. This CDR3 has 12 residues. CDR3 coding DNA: TGTGCCAGTGGTAGCGGGGGGGATGAGCAGTTCTTC. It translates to CASGSGGDEQFF.

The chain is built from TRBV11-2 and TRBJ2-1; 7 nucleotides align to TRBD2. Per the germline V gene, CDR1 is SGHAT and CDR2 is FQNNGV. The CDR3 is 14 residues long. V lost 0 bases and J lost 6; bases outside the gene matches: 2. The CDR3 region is CASSLELATNEQFF. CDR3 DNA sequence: TGTGCCAGCAGCTTAGAACTAGCGACCAATGAGCAGTTCTTC.

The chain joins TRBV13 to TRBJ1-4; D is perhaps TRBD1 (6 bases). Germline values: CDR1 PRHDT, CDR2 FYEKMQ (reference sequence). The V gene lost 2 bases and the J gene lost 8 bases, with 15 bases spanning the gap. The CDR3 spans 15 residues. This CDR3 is CASSLLGGGGEKLFF. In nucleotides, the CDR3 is TGTGCCAGCAGCTTATTGGGGGGAGGGGGGGAAAAACTGTTTTTT.

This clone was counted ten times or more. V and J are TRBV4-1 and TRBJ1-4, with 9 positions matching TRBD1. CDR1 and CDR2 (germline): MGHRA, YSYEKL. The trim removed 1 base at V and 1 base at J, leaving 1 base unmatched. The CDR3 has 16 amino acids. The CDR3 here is CASSQGQGVTNEKLFF. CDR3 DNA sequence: TGCGCCAGCAGCCAAGGACAGGGGGTAACTAATGAAAAACTGTTTTTT.

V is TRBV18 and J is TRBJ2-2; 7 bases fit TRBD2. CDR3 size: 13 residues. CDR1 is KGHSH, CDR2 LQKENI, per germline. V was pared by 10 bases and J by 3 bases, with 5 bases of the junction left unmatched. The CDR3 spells CATARGDTGELFF. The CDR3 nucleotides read TGTGCCACCGCCCGGGGGGACACCGGGGAGCTGTTTTTT.